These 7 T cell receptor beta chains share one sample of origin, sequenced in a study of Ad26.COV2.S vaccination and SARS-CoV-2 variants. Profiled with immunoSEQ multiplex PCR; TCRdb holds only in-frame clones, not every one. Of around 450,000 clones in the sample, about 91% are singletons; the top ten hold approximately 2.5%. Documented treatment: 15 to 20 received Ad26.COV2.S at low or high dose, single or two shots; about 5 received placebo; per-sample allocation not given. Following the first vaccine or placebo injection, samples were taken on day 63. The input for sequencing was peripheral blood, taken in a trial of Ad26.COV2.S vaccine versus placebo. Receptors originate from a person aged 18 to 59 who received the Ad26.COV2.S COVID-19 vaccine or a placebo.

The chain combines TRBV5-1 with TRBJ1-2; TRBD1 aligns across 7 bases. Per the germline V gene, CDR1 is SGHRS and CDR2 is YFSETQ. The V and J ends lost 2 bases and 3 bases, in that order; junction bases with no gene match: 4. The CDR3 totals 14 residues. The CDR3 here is CASSLRGQDYGYTF. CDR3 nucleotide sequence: TGCGCCAGCAGCTTAAGGGGGCAGGACTATGGCTACACCTTC. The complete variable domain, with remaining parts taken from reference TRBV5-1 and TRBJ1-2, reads KAGVTQTPRYLIKTRGQQVTLSCSPISGHRSVSWYQQTPGQGLQFLFEYFSETQRNKGNFPGRFSGRQFSNSRSEMNVSTLELGDSALYLCASSLRGQDYGYTFGSGTRLTVV.

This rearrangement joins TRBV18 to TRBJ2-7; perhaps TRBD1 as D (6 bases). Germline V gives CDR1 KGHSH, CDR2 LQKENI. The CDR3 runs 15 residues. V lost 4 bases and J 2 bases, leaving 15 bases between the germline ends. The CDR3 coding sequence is TGTGCCAGCTCACTTGGGCAGGGGTTGGCCTACGAGCAGTACTTC. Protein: CASSLGQGLAYEQYF.

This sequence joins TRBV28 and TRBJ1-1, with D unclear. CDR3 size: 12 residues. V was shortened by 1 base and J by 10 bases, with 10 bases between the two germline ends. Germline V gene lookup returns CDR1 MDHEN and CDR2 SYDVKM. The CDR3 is CASSLSAGGAFF. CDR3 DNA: TGTGCCAGCAGTTTATCGGCGGGAGGAGCTTTCTTT.

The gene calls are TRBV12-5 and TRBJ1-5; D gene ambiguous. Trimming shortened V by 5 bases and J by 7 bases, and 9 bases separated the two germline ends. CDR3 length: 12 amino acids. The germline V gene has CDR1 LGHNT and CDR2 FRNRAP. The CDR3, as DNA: TGTGCTAGTGGTGCCGGTGGGCAGCCCCAGCATTTT. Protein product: CASGAGGQPQHF.

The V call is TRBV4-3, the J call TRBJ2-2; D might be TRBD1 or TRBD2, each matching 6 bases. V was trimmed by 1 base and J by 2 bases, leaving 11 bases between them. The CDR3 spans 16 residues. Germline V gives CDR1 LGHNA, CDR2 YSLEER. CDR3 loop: CASSQVRGLNTGELFF. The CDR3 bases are TGCGCCAGCAGCCAAGTCCGGGGGCTAAACACCGGGGAGCTGTTTTTT.

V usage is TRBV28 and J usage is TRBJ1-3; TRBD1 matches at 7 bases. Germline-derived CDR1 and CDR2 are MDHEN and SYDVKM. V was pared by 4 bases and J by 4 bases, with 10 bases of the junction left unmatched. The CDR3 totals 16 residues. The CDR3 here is CASSSPAGGSGNTIYF. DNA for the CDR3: TGTGCCAGCAGTTCCCCCGCAGGGGGTTCGGGAAACACCATATATTTT. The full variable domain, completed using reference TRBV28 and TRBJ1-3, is DVKVTQSSRYLVKRTGEKVFLECVQDMDHENMFWYRQDPGLGLRLIYFSYDVKMKEKGDIPEGYSVSREKKERFSLILESASTNQTSMYLCASSSPAGGSGNTIYFGEGSWLTVV.

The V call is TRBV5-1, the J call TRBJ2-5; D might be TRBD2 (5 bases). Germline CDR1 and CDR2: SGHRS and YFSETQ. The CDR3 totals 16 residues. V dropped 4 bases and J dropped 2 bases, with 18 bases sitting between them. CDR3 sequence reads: CASSPDPRRAQETQYF. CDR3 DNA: TGCGCCAGCAGCCCGGACCCCCGGCGGGCTCAAGAGACCCAGTACTTC.